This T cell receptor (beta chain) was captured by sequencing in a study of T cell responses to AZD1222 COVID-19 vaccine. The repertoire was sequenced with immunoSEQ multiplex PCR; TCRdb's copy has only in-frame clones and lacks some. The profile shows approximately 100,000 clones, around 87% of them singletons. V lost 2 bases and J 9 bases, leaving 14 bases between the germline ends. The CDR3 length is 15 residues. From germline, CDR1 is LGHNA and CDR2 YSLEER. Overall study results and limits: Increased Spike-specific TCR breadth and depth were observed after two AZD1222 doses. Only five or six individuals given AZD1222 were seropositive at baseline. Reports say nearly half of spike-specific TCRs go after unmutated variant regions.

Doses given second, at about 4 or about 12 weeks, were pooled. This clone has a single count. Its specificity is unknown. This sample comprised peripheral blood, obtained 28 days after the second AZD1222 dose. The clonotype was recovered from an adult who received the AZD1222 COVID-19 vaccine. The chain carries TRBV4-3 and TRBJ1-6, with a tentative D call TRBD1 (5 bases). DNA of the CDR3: TGCGCCAGCAGCCAACTGACAGAAGTAAGTTCACCCCTCCACTTT. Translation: CASSQLTEVSSPLHF.